This T cell receptor beta chain is from a study of cytomegalovirus exposure and HLA in healthy donors. For the study at large: Earlier results showed 117 million unique TCR beta sequences derived from roughly 200 million T cells.

The CDR3 is 13 residues long. V shed 1 base and J shed 6 bases, with 7 bases lying between them. CDR1 MGHRA and CDR2 YSYEKL come from the germline V gene. PCR used 60 Vbeta primers and 13 Jbeta primers. Original data processing: In a later analysis, 60 million to 90 million unique TCR beta chains included roughly 11 million shared by two or more donors. The data were produced by immunoSEQ multiplex PCR, yet TCRdb's version contains in-frame clones alone and is incomplete. V and J calls and clone size are given by that table; D and trimming were obtained from the DNA. The sample lists 150,000 to 200,000 clones, almost 80% seen once, with about 0.91% in the top ten.

Sample: PBMCs. The rearrangement uses TRBV4-1 and TRBJ1-5; the D gene is possibly TRBD1 (6 bases). The source of this sequence is a woman aged 45-59 years in good health and CMV-seropositive. Here the CDR3 DNA reads TGCGCCAGCAGCCAAGGAGGGGGTCAGCCCCAGCATTTT. It specifies CASSQGGGQPQHF.